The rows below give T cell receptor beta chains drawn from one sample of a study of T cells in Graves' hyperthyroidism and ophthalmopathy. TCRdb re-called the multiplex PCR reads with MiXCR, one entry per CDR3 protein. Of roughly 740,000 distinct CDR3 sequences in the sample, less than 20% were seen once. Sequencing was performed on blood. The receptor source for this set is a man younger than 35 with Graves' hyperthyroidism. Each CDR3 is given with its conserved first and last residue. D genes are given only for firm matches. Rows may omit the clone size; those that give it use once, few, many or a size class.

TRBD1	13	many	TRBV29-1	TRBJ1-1	CSVEYRGGTEAFF	TGCAGCGTTGAGTACAGGGGGGGGACTGAAGCTTTCTTT
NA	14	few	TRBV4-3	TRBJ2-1	CASSQRRGHNEQFF	TGCGCCAGCAGCCAACGGCGGGGCCACAATGAGCAGTTCTTC
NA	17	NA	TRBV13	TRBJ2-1	CASSYLVGSSSYNEQFF	TGTGCCAGCAGCTATCTAGTGGGAAGTAGTTCCTACAATGAGCAGTTCTTC
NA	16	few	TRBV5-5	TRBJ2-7	CASSLGGLPGFYEQYF	TGTGCCAGCAGCTTGGGGGGACTCCCGGGCTTTTACGAGCAGTACTTC
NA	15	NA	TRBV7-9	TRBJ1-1	CASSAGRVGNTEAFF	TGTGCCAGCAGCGCTGGCAGGGTTGGTAACACTGAAGCTTTCTTT
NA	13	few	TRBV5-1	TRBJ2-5	CASSFNSGGTQYF	TGCGCCAGCAGCTTTAACTCGGGCGGGACCCAGTACTTC
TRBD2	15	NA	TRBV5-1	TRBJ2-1	CASSVSGSTYNEQFF	TGCGCCAGCAGCGTTAGCGGGAGCACGTACAATGAGCAGTTCTTC
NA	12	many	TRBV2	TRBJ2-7	CASSEANYEQYF	TGTGCCAGCAGTGAAGCTAACTACGAGCAGTACTTC
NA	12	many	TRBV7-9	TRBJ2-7	CASSLEPSEQYF	TGTGCCAGCAGCTTAGAACCTAGCGAGCAGTACTTC
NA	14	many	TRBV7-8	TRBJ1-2	CASSLSGISYGYTF	TGTGCCAGCAGCTTAAGCGGGATAAGCTATGGCTACACCTTC
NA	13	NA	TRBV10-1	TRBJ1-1	CASSGNRDTEAFF	TGCGCCAGCAGTGGGAATCGGGACACTGAAGCTTTCTTT
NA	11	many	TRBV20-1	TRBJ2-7	CSANREYEQYF	TGCAGTGCGAACAGGGAGTACGAGCAGTACTTC
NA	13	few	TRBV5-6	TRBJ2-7	CASSPRRVREQYF	TGTGCCAGCAGCCCCCGCAGGGTCCGTGAGCAGTACTTC
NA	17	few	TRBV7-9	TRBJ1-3	CASSPPEQGAPGNTIYF	TGTGCCAGCAGCCCACCGGAGCAGGGAGCTCCTGGAAACACCATATATTTT
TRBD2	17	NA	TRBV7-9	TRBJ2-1	CASRQPGLAGAGNEQFF	TGTGCCAGCAGACAACCGGGACTAGCGGGAGCCGGGAATGAGCAGTTCTTC
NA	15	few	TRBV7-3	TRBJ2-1	CASSFSGEPYNEQFF	TGTGCCAGCAGCTTTTCTGGCGAACCCTACAATGAGCAGTTCTTC
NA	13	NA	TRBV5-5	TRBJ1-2	CASSLDPGRGYTF	TGTGCCAGCAGCTTGGATCCGGGGCGTGGCTACACCTTC
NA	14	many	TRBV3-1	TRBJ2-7	CASSQVGGPYEQYF	TGTGCCAGCAGCCAGGTCGGAGGGCCCTACGAGCAGTACTTC
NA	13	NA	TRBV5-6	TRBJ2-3	CASITQGGDTQYF	TGTGCCAGCATTACCCAGGGGGGAGATACGCAGTATTTT
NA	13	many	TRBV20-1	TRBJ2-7	CSARENPFYEQYF	TGCAGTGCTAGAGAGAACCCCTTCTACGAGCAGTACTTC
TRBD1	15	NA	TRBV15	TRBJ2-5	CATSVGDRVLETQYF	TGTGCCACCAGCGTGGGGGACAGGGTGTTGGAGACCCAGTACTTC
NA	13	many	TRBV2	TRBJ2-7	CASSARPVTEQYF	TGTGCCAGCAGTGCGAGGCCGGTCACCGAGCAGTACTTC